These 29 T cell receptor beta chains were sequenced from one sample in a study of blood T cell repertoires in COVID-19. TCRdb's table, derived via immunoSEQ multiplex PCR, lists solely in-frame clones and lacks some. The sample has some 180,000 clones, roughly 88% seen once. Sequencing was done on a sample of peripheral blood. Source of these receptors: a man aged 50 to 59 with COVID-19, enrolled during active disease.

This clone was picked up a small number of times. This chain connects TRBV25-1 to TRBJ1-4, with TRBD1 matching over 7 bases. V was clipped by 8 bases and J by 4 bases; unmatched bases: 4. The CDR3 extends over 13 amino acids. CDR1 MGHDK and CDR2 SYGVNS come from the germline V gene. CDR3 residues: CASGRQGNEKLFF. The DNA of the CDR3 is TGTGCCAGCGGGAGACAGGGTAATGAAAAACTGTTTTTT. Filled out from reference TRBV25-1 and TRBJ1-4, the complete variable domain reads EADIYQTPRYLVIGTGKKITLECSQTMGHDKMYWYQQDPGMELHLIHYSYGVNSTEKGDLSSESTVSRIRTEHFPLTLESARPSHTSQYLCASGRQGNEKLFFGSGTQLSVL.

J is TRBJ1-5 and V is TRBV21-1; the table's D gene call, TRBD1, was not cross checked with the DNA. TRBV21-1 is marked as a pseudogene. The CDR3 loop spans 22 amino acids. The CDR3 region has the DNA TGTGCCAGCAGCAAACATGGTCGGAAGGCAGGGGGCTCTCATGAAGGCAATCAGCCCCAGCATTTT. As protein: CASSKHGRKAGGSHEGNQPQHF.

The V gene is TRBV2, the J gene TRBJ2-6; 14 nucleotides align to TRBD2. Germline V CDR1 and CDR2: SNHLY, FYNNEI. The V gene end was trimmed by 1 base and the J gene end by 0 bases; junction bases not matched to a gene: 5. The CDR3 is 20 amino acids. The CDR3 here is CASSEVEGLAGVSGANVLTF. The CDR3 coding sequence is TGTGCCAGCAGTGAAGTCGAGGGACTAGCGGGAGTCTCTGGGGCCAACGTCCTGACTTTC.

A single count supports this clone. The genes are TRBV5-4 and TRBJ2-2, with D perhaps matching TRBD1 (6 bases). Trimming removed 4 bases from V and 0 bases from J, with 16 bases in between. Germline loops: CDR1 SGHNT, CDR2 YYREEE (reference sequence). The length of the CDR3 is 17 residues. CDR3: CASSLGRGMTNTGELFF. CDR3 in DNA: TGTGCCAGCAGCCTAGGCAGGGGAATGACGAACACCGGGGAGCTGTTTTTT. Based on the CDR3 plus reference TRBV5-4 and TRBJ2-2, the full variable domain is ETGVTQSPTHLIKTRGQQVTLRCSSQSGHNTVSWYQQALGQGPQFIFQYYREEENGRGNFPPRFSGLQFPNYSSELNVNALELDDSALYLCASSLGRGMTNTGELFFGEGSRLTVL.

The V call is TRBV20-1, the J call TRBJ1-5; the D gene is possibly TRBD1 (6 bases). This CDR3 is 14 amino acids long. V lost 3 bases, J lost 9 bases, and 18 bases lay in between. Germline V gene data show CDR1 as DFQATT and CDR2 as SNEGSKA (reference sequence). CDR3 DNA sequence: TGCAGTGCTAGTTTACAGGGCCAATTTCGGCCCCAGCATTTT. Translated, it gives CSASLQGQFRPQHF.

The gene calls are TRBV27 and TRBJ2-1; 8 bases line up with TRBD2. The CDR3 totals 16 residues. V trimming: 5 bases; J trimming: 9 bases; junction bases outside the gene matches: 15. Per the germline V gene, CDR1 is MNHEY and CDR2 is SMNVEV (reference sequence). CDR3 protein: CASSPLVGGAGSEQFF. The DNA for the CDR3 is TGTGCCAGCAGTCCCCTTGTCGGGGGGGCTGGAAGTGAGCAGTTCTTC.

V is TRBV9 and J is TRBJ2-7; 8 bases align to TRBD1. With V trimmed by 2 bases and J by 2 bases, 6 bases remained unmatched. CDR1 SGDLS and CDR2 YYNGEE come from the germline V gene. This CDR3 is built from 15 residues. The CDR3 region has the DNA TGTGCCAGCAGCGTGGGGACAGGAGGCGCCTACGAGCAGTACTTC. It yields the protein CASSVGTGGAYEQYF.

The chain has TRBV27 and TRBJ2-7; TRBD1 matches 9 bases. The CDR3 length is 15 residues. The V segment lost 3 bases and the J segment 5 bases; nucleotides outside the gene matches: 8. Per germline, CDR1 MNHEY and CDR2 SMNVEV (reference sequence). The CDR3 DNA is TGTGCCAGCAGTTTTTGGGACAGGGAATCCCACGAGCAGTACTTC. Residues: CASSFWDRESHEQYF.

The V call is TRBV27, the J call TRBJ1-1; D possibly corresponds to TRBD1 (5 bases). The CDR3 extends over 14 amino acids. Trimming took off 3 bases at V and 4 bases at J, with 12 bases between the two ends. In germline, CDR1 is MNHEY, CDR2 SMNVEV (reference sequence). The CDR3 region has the DNA TGTGCCAGCAGTTTTTTCTGGGGGGGCACTGAAGCTTTCTTT. Its translation is CASSFFWGGTEAFF.

This clone has only one observation. The chain links TRBV28 to TRBJ1-1, with TRBD1 identical over 8 bases. The CDR3 is made up of 15 amino acids. Trimming at V came to 5 bases and at J to 0 bases, leaving 5 bases not matched to a gene. Germline CDR1 is MDHEN and CDR2 is SYDVKM. The CDR3: CASSPRTGMNTEAFF. The CDR3 DNA sequence: TGTGCCAGCAGTCCGCGGACAGGGATGAACACTGAAGCTTTCTTT.

This clone was observed a single time. V gene TRBV18 combines with J gene TRBJ1-2, with 7 bases aligning to TRBD1. The CDR3 runs 13 residues. V shed 6 bases, J shed 6 bases, and the junction held 7 bases outside the gene matches. Germline CDR1 KGHSH, CDR2 LQKENI. The CDR3 loop is CASSRQGGNGYTF. The CDR3 DNA follows: TGTGCCAGCTCCCGACAGGGAGGAAATGGCTACACCTTC. The entire variable domain, with the rest obtained from reference TRBV18 and TRBJ1-2, is as follows: NAGVMQNPRHLVRRRGQEARLRCSPMKGHSHVYWYRQLPEEGLKFMVYLQKENIIDESGMPKERFSAEFPKEGPSILRIQQVVRGDSAAYFCASSRQGGNGYTFGSGTRLTVV.

The V and J genes are TRBV28 and TRBJ2-2; possibly TRBD1 for D (5 bases). CDR3 length equals 15 residues. V was shortened by 2 bases and J by 11 bases, with 18 bases between the two germline ends. Germline CDR1 and CDR2: MDHEN and SYDVKM. The DNA for the CDR3 is TGTGCCAGCAGTTTAGGAACACAAGGACATAAAGAGCTGTTTTTT. Protein product: CASSLGTQGHKELFF.

The chain is built from TRBV25-1 and TRBJ2-7, with a weak D call TRBD1 (5 bases). V was trimmed by 4 bases and J by 6 bases, leaving 13 bases between them. CDR3 size: 13 residues. The V gene's germline CDR1 is MGHDK and CDR2 SYGVNS. The CDR3: CASSAAGRGEQYF. CDR3 DNA: TGTGCCAGCAGTGCGGCCGGTAGGGGCGAGCAGTACTTC.

This clone was observed a single time. The chain links TRBV27 to TRBJ2-3, with TRBD1 matching 10 bases. CDR3 size: 15 residues. Per germline, CDR1 MNHEY and CDR2 SMNVEV (reference sequence). The ends lost 2 bases at V and 4 bases at J; junction bases unmatched: 3. CDR3 nucleotide sequence: TGTGCCAGCAGTTTAGGGGACAGGGGTGCAGATACGCAGTATTTT. Translated, it gives CASSLGDRGADTQYF.

The V and J genes are TRBV11-1 and TRBJ1-1; TRBD1 might be the D (5 bases). The CDR3 length is 13 residues. Germline V CDR1 and CDR2: SGHAT, FQDESV (reference sequence). With 0 bases removed from V and 7 bases from J, the gap between germline ends came to 9 bases. The CDR3 DNA follows: TGTGCCAGCAGCTTAGCGGCGGGACTTGAAGCTTTCTTT. The encoded protein is CASSLAAGLEAFF.

This chain connects TRBV2 to TRBJ2-7; 10 positions match TRBD2. V trimming: 6 bases; J trimming: 5 bases; junction bases outside the gene matches: 13. CDR1 is SNHLY and CDR2 is FYNNEI in the germline V gene. The CDR3 extends over 16 amino acids. Here the CDR3 reads CASRMAGLAGANEQYF. The CDR3 region has the DNA TGTGCCAGCAGAATGGCAGGGCTAGCGGGAGCTAACGAGCAGTACTTC.

The gene calls are TRBV7-9 and TRBJ1-1, with D perhaps TRBD1 (6 bases). This CDR3 has 14 residues. Germline CDR1 reads SEHNR; CDR2 reads FQNEAQ (reference sequence). Trimming removed 3 bases from V and 4 bases from J, with 12 bases in between. The CDR3, as DNA: TGTGCCAGCAGCTTGGGGGCGCGGATCACTGAAGCTTTCTTT. Amino acids: CASSLGARITEAFF.

CDR3 in amino acids: CASSQDVEYGYTF. The DNA of the CDR3 is TGCGCCAGCAGCCAAGATGTGGAGTATGGCTACACCTTC. The V and J genes are TRBV4-1 and TRBJ1-2; D is uncertain. The CDR3 is 13 residues long. CDR1 is MGHRA and CDR2 is YSYEKL in the germline V gene. Trimming took off 0 bases at V and 5 bases at J, with 7 bases between the two ends.

The chain recombines TRBV5-6 with TRBJ2-7, with D maybe TRBD2 (6 bases). V was cut by 1 base and J by 3 bases, with 17 bases left in between. The germline CDR1 and CDR2 sequences are SGHDT and YYEEEE. This CDR3 contains 16 residues. The CDR3 DNA is TGTGCCAGCAGCTTGTTCCGGGGACTGGCAGACTACGAGCAGTACTTC. It codes for CASSLFRGLADYEQYF.

This clone has more than one count but fewer than ten. In DNA, the CDR3 is TGTGCCTGGAGCACCGGGAGGCTCAGGGGCAGGACTGAAGCTTTCTTT. Translating gives CAWSTGRLRGRTEAFF. The J gene is TRBJ1-1, the V gene TRBV30; maybe TRBD1 (6 bases). Trimming took off 3 bases at V and 5 bases at J, with 22 bases between the two ends. The CDR3 is made up of 16 amino acids. CDR1 is GTSNPN and CDR2 is SVGIG in the germline V gene (reference sequence).

The chain uses TRBV10-1 and TRBJ2-5; no definite D call. The CDR3 is 13 amino acids. Germline assignment: CDR1 WNHNN and CDR2 SYGVQD (reference sequence). V was cut by 3 bases and J by 5 bases, with 10 bases left in between. CDR3 amino acids: CASSDESRETQYF. CDR3 nucleotide sequence: TGCGCCAGCAGTGACGAGTCGAGGGAGACCCAGTACTTC.

The chain combines TRBV6-5 with TRBJ2-5, with 7 bases lining up with TRBD2. With V trimmed by 4 bases and J by 2 bases, 7 bases remained unmatched. The CDR3 totals 15 residues. Looked up from germline, CDR1 is MNHEY and CDR2 is SVGAGI. CDR3 bases: TGTGCCAGCAGTTTCGACGGGAGGACGCAAGAGACCCAGTACTTC. Protein product: CASSFDGRTQETQYF.

The chain is built from TRBV5-1 and TRBJ1-6, with no clear D. The CDR3 loop spans 16 amino acids. Germline CDR1 is SGHRS and CDR2 is YFSETQ. V gave up 2 bases and J gave up 0 bases, with 9 bases separating them. The CDR3 is CASSFGSSSYNSPLHF. The CDR3 DNA reads as TGCGCCAGCAGCTTTGGTTCGAGCTCCTATAATTCACCCCTCCACTTT. The whole variable domain, remainder taken from reference TRBV5-1 and TRBJ1-6, is KAGVTQTPRYLIKTRGQQVTLSCSPISGHRSVSWYQQTPGQGLQFLFEYFSETQRNKGNFPGRFSGRQFSNSRSEMNVSTLELGDSALYLCASSFGSSSYNSPLHFGNGTRLTVT.

The chain links TRBV14 to TRBJ2-1, with TRBD2 as a possible D gene (5 bases). The length of the CDR3 is 15 residues. CDR1 and CDR2 from the germline V gene are SGHDN and FVKESK. Between the trimmed V and J ends, which lost 4 bases and 5 bases, there was a span of 15 bases. The CDR3 coding sequence is TGTGCCAGCAGCCCGCCGGGGAAGATAAACAATGAGCAGTTCTTC. As protein: CASSPPGKINNEQFF.

This sequence joins TRBV2 and TRBJ1-5; 10 positions agree with TRBD1. The CDR3 contains 18 residues. Germline V gene data show CDR1 as SNHLY and CDR2 as FYNNEI. V shed 2 bases and J 3 bases; nucleotides not matched to a gene: 10. CDR3 nucleotide sequence: TGTGCCAGCAGTGAACAGGGACAGGGGTTAGGGACCAATCAGCCCCAGCATTTT. Its protein is CASSEQGQGLGTNQPQHF.

Only a few counts were recorded for this clone. The chain couples TRBV6-5 to TRBJ2-7; unclear D gene. This CDR3 is 15 amino acids long. Looked up from germline, CDR1 is MNHEY and CDR2 is SVGAGI. The V gene lost 7 bases and the J gene lost 3 bases, with 19 bases spanning the gap. CDR3 amino acids: CASTEGPEQIYEQYF. For the CDR3, the DNA is TGTGCCAGCACCGAAGGTCCGGAGCAAATCTACGAGCAGTACTTC.

This chain connects TRBV30 to TRBJ1-1; tentative D call: TRBD1 (5 bases). The CDR3 is 13 residues long. Germline V lookup: CDR1 GTSNPN, CDR2 SVGIG (reference sequence). Trimming shortened V by 5 bases and J by 2 bases, and 12 bases separated the two germline ends. The CDR3 coding sequence is TGTGCCTGGCAACCGCGGGGCAACACTGAAGCTTTCTTT. This translates into CAWQPRGNTEAFF.

The chain is built from TRBV7-9 and TRBJ1-2, with a tentative D call TRBD1 (6 bases). Between the trimmed V and J ends, which lost 6 bases and 1 base, there was a span of 15 bases. Germline loops: CDR1 SEHNR, CDR2 FQNEAQ (reference sequence). CDR3 length equals 15 residues. The CDR3 spells CASRDGAGVNYGYTF. The CDR3 DNA follows: TGTGCCAGCAGAGACGGGGCAGGGGTTAACTATGGCTACACCTTC.

The CDR3 DNA is TGTGCCGGCAAGGGGCAGGGGGGACTTAGGAACACTGAAGCTTTCTTT. This encodes CAGKGQGGLRNTEAFF. This chain links TRBV2 with TRBJ1-1; 7 bases map to TRBD1. Looked up from germline, CDR1 is SNHLY and CDR2 is FYNNEI. CDR3 length equals 16 residues. V was pared by 11 bases and J by 1 base, with 16 bases of the junction left unmatched.